What follows is one T cell receptor beta chain and its context. Its matching antigen is unknown. This sample was taken from a study of T cells in localized non-small cell lung cancer. Notes on the study in general: Turning up in adjacent lung were a median about 61 of the top 100 tumor clones.

The V gene lost 9 bases and the J gene lost 0 bases, with 10 bases spanning the gap. The germline V gene has CDR1 SEHNR and CDR2 FQNEAQ (reference sequence). The CDR3 covers 13 residues. Data came from immunoSEQ multiplex PCR; TCRdb stores just in-frame clones and leaves some out. Seen here are 35,000 to 40,000 clones, over 70% observed once, and the top ten hold 2.5% to 3%. This material consisted of peripheral blood, taken before any cancer treatment. The chain employs TRBV7-9 and TRBJ2-3; D unclear. This receptor was obtained from a woman aged 35-75 years with stage I lung adenocarcinoma. CDR3 sequence: CASRNQSTDTQYF. CDR3 DNA: TGTGCCAGTCGGAACCAAAGCACAGATACGCAGTATTTT. Using reference TRBV7-9 and TRBJ2-3 for the parts outside the CDR3, the full variable domain is DTGVSQNPRHKITKRGQNVTFRCDPISEHNRLYWYRQTLGQGPEFLTYFQNEAQLEKSRLLSDRFSAERPKGSFSTLEIQRTEQGDSAMYLCASRNQSTDTQYFGPGTRLTVL.